This T cell receptor (beta chain) was captured by sequencing in a study of blood T cell repertoires in COVID-19. CDR1 is LNHDA, CDR2 SQIVND, per germline (reference sequence). The V gene lost 5 bases and the J gene lost 0 bases, with 4 bases spanning the gap. CDR3 size: 12 residues. Data came from immunoSEQ multiplex PCR; TCRdb stores just in-frame clones and leaves some out. The repertoire has around 230,000 clones, about 81% of them found once; the top ten carry about 10%. The sample comprised PBMCs or T cells enriched from blood (not recorded which). The sequence was obtained from a man in his forties who had recovered from COVID-19. The rearrangement links TRBV19 to TRBJ1-1; no reliable D call. CDR3 sequence (DNA): TGTGCCAGTAGTTTCATGAACACTGAAGCTTTCTTT. Translating it yields CASSFMNTEAFF.